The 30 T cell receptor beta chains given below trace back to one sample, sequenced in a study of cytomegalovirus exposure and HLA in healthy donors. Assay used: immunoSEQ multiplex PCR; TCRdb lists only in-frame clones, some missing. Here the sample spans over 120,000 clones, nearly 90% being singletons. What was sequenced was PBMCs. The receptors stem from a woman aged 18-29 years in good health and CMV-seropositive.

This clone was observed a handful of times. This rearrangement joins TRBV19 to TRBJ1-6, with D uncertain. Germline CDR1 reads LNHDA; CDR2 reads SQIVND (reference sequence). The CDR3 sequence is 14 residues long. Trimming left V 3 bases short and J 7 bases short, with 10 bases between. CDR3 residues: CASSIGAENSPLHF. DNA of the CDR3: TGTGCCAGTAGTATCGGAGCTGAGAATTCACCCCTCCACTTT. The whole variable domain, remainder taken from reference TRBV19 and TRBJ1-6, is DGGITQSPKYLFRKEGQNVTLSCEQNLNHDAMYWYRQDPGQGLRLIYYSQIVNDFQKGDIAEGYSVSREKKESFPLTVTSAQKNPTAFYLCASSIGAENSPLHFGNGTRLTVT.

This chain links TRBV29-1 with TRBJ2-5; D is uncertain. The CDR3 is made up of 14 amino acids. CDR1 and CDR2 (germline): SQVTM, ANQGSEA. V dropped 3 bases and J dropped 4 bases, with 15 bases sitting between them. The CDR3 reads CSVDGVDSGETQYF. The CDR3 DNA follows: TGCAGCGTTGATGGTGTAGACTCTGGAGAGACCCAGTACTTC.

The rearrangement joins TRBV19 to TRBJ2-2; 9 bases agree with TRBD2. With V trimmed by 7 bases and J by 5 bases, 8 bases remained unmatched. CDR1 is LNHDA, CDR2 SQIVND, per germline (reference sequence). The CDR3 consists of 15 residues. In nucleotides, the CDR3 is TGTGCCAGTAAGGTGGCTAGCGGGGCGACCGGGGAGCTGTTTTTT. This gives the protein CASKVASGATGELFF.

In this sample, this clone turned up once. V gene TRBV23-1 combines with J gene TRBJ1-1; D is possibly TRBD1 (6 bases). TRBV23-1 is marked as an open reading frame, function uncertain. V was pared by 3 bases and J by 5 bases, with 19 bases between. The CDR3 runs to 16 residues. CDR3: CASSQEQGGGRTEAFF. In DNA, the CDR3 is TGCGCCAGCAGTCAGGAACAGGGCGGCGGGAGAACTGAAGCTTTCTTT.

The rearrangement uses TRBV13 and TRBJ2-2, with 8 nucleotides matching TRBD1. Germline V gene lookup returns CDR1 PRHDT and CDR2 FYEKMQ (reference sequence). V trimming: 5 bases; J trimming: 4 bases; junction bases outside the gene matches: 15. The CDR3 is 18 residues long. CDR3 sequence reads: CASSLSSIPGQVTGELFF. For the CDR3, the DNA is TGTGCCAGCAGCCTCTCCTCCATCCCGGGACAGGTCACCGGGGAGCTGTTTTTT.

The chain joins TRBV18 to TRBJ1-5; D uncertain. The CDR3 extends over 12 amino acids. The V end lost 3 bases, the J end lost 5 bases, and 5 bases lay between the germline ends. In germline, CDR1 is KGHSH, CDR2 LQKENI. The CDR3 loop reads CASSPPDQPQHF. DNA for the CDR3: TGTGCCAGCTCACCGCCAGATCAGCCCCAGCATTTT.

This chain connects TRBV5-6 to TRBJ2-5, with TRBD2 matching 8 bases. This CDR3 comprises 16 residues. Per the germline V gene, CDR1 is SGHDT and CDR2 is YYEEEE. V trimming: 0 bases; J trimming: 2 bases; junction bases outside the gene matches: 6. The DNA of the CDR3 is TGTGCCAGCAGCTTGGCCGGGGTAGCGGGGCAAGAGACCCAGTACTTC. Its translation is CASSLAGVAGQETQYF.

CDR3 DNA sequence: TGTGCCAGCAGTGTACTAGCGGGGGCCTCCAGCGATGAGCAGTTCTTC. Protein sequence: CASSVLAGASSDEQFF. The chain carries TRBV6-4 and TRBJ2-1; 11 nucleotides line up with TRBD2. Per the germline V gene, CDR1 is MRHNA and CDR2 is SNTAGT. The CDR3 totals 16 residues. Trimming cost V 4 bases and J 8 bases; bases outside gene matches: 10.

The CDR3 DNA reads as TGTGCCAGCAGTTTTGGGGGGTCGAACACCGGGGAGCTGTTTTTT. It is translated as CASSFGGSNTGELFF. The rearrangement uses TRBV28 and TRBJ2-2; tentatively, D is TRBD2 (6 bases). The CDR3 is 15 residues long. Germline V gene lookup returns CDR1 MDHEN and CDR2 SYDVKM. Trimming removed 3 bases at V and 0 bases at J, with 8 bases between.

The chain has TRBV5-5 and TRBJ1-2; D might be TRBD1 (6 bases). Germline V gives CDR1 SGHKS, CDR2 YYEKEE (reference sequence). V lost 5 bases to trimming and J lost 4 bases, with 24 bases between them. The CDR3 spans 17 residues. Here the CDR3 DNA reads TGTGCCAGCAGTTCGCGCCCCGGACAGTCGCGGGTCTATGGCTACACCTTC. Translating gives CASSSRPGQSRVYGYTF.

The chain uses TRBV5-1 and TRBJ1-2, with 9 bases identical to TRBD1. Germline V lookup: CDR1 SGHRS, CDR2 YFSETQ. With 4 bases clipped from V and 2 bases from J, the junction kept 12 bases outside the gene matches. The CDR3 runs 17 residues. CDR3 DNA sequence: TGCGCCAGCAGCCGAGAGGGATTGACAGGGGGAAACTATGGCTACACCTTC. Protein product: CASSREGLTGGNYGYTF.

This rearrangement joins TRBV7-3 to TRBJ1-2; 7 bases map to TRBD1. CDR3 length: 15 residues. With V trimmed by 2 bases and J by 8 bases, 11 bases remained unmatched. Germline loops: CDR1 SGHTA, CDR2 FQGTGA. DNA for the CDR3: TGTGCCAGCAGCTTAGATGGGACAGCCACCGGGGGCTACACCTTC. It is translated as CASSLDGTATGGYTF.

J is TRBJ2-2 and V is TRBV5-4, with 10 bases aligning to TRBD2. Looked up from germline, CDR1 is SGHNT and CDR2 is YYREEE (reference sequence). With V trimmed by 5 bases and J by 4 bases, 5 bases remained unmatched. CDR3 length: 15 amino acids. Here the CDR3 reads CASRAERGGTGELFF. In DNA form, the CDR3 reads TGTGCCAGCAGAGCGGAGCGGGGGGGCACCGGGGAGCTGTTTTTT.

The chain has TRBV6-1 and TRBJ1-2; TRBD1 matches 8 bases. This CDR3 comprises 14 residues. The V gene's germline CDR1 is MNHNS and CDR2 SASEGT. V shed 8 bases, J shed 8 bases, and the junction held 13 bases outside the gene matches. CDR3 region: CASGTLLQGEGYTF. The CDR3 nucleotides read TGTGCCAGCGGAACACTGTTACAGGGGGAAGGCTACACCTTC.

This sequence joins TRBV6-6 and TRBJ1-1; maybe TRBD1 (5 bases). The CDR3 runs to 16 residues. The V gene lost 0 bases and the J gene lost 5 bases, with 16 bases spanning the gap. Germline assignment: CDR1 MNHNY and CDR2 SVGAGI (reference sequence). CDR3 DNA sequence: TGTGCCAGCAGTTACTCGACTCTAGGGGTTAGTACTGAAGCTTTCTTT. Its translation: CASSYSTLGVSTEAFF.

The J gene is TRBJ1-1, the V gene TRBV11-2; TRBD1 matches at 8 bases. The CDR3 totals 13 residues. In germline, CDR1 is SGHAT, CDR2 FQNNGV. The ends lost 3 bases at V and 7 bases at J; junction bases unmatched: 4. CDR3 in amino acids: CASSLDRELEAFF. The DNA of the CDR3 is TGTGCCAGCAGCTTGGACAGGGAACTTGAAGCTTTCTTT.

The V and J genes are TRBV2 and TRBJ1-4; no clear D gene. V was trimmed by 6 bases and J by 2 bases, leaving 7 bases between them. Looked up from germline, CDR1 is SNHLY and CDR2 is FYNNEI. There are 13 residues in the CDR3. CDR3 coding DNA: TGTGCCAGCAGGCGCGATACTAATGAAAAACTGTTTTTT. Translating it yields CASRRDTNEKLFF.

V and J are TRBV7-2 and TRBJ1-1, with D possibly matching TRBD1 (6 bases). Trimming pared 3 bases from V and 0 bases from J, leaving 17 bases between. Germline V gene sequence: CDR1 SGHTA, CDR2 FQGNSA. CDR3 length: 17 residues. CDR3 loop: CASSFWTDLRLNTEAFF. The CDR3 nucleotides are TGTGCCAGCAGCTTCTGGACAGACCTACGACTGAACACTGAAGCTTTCTTT.

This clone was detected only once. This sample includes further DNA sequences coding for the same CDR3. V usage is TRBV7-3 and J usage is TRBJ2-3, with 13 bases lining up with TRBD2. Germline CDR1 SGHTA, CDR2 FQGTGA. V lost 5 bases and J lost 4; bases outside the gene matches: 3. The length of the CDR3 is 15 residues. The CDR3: CASSLTSGGADTQYF. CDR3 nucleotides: TGTGCCAGCAGCCTTACTAGCGGGGGGGCAGATACGCAGTATTTT.

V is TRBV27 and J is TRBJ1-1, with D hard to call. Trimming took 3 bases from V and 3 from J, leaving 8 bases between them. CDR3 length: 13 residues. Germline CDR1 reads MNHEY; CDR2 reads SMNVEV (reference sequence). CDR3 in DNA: TGTGCCAGCAGTTTCGGAGGAGACACTGAAGCTTTCTTT. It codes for CASSFGGDTEAFF.

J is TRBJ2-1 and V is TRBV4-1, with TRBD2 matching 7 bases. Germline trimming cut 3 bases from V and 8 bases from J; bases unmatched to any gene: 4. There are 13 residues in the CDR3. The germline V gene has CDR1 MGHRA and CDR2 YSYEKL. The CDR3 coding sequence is TGCGCCAGCAGCCATGAGCGGGGTGATGAGCAGTTCTTC. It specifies CASSHERGDEQFF.

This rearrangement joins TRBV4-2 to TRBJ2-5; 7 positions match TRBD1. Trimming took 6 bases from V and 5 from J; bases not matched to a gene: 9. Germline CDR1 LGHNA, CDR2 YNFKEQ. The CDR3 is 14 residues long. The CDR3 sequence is CASRRQGFGETQYF. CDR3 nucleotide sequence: TGTGCCAGCAGACGACAGGGCTTTGGGGAGACCCAGTACTTC.

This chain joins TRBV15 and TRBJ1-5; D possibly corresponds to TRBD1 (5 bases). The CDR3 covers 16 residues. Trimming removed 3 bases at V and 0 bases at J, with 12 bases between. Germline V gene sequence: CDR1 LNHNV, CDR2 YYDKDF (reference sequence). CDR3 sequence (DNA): TGTGCCACCAGCAGCTTGGGGCCTTTTAGCAATCAGCCCCAGCATTTT. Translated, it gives CATSSLGPFSNQPQHF.

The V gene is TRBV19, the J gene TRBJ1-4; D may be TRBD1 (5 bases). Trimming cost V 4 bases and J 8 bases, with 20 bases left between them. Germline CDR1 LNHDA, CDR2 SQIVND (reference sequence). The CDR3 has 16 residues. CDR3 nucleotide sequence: TGTGCCAGTAGTAAAGGTACAGGCCCCTTAGGGGAAAAACTGTTTTTT. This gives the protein CASSKGTGPLGEKLFF.

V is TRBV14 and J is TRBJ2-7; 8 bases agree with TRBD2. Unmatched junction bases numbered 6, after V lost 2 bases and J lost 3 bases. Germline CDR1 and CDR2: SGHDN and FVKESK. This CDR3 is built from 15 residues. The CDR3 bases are TGTGCCAGCAGCCAACCGGGACTAGGAGACTACGAGCAGTACTTC. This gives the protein CASSQPGLGDYEQYF.

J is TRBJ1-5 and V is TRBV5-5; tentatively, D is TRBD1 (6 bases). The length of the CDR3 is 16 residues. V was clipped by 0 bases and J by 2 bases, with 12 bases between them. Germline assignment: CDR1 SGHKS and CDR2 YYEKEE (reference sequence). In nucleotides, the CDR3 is TGTGCCAGCAGCTTGGGGGCAGGGGCGGGCAATCAGCCCCAGCATTTT. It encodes CASSLGAGAGNQPQHF.

This chain's CDR3 is CASSLATSRSYNEQFF. Here the CDR3 DNA reads TGTGCCAGCAGCTTAGCCACTAGCAGGTCCTACAATGAGCAGTTCTTC. The V call is TRBV7-2, the J call TRBJ2-1; D is possibly TRBD2 (6 bases). The length of the CDR3 is 16 residues. Germline V gene data show CDR1 as SGHTA and CDR2 as FQGNSA. V shed 0 bases and J shed 1 base, with 10 bases lying between them.

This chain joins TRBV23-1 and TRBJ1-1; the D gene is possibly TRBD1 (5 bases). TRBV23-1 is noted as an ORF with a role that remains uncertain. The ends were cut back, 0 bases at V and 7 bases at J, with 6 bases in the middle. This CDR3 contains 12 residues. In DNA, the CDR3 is TGCGCCAGCAGTCAATCTCAGGGTGAAGCTTTCTTT. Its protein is CASSQSQGEAFF.

Here the CDR3 reads CASSPGLAGRNHNEQFF. The CDR3 nucleotides read TGTGCCAGCAGCCCGGGACTAGCGGGAAGAAATCACAATGAGCAGTTCTTC. The rearrangement links TRBV11-2 to TRBJ2-1, with 13 bases fitting TRBD2. The CDR3 contains 17 residues. Germline loops: CDR1 SGHAT, CDR2 FQNNGV. V shed 5 bases, J shed 5 bases, and the junction held 9 bases outside the gene matches. Looking up the rest from reference TRBV11-2 and TRBJ2-1 gives the full variable domain: EAGVAQSPRYKIIEKRQSVAFWCNPISGHATLYWYQQILGQGPKLLIQFQNNGVVDDSQLPKDRFSAERLKGVDSTLKIQPAKLEDSAVYLCASSPGLAGRNHNEQFFGPGTRLTVL.

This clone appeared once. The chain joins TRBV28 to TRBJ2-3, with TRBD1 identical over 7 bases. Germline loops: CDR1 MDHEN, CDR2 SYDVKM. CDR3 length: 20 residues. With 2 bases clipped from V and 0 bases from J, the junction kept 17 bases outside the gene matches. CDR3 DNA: TGTGCCAGCAGTTTAGGGGCAGGGTCCAACAGGGGTGGAAGCACAGATACGCAGTATTTT. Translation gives CASSLGAGSNRGGSTDTQYF. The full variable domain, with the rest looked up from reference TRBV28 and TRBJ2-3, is DVKVTQSSRYLVKRTGEKVFLECVQDMDHENMFWYRQDPGLGLRLIYFSYDVKMKEKGDIPEGYSVSREKKERFSLILESASTNQTSMYLCASSLGAGSNRGGSTDTQYFGPGTRLTVL.